These 13 T cell receptor beta chains were sequenced from one sample in a study of T cells in Graves' hyperthyroidism and ophthalmopathy. Amplification targeted TCR beta CDR3 regions from RNA transcripts. The study used the HTBI primer set for a first-round RT-PCR of the TCR CDR3. Each CDR3 protein is one row after TCRdb ran MiXCR on the multiplex PCR reads. In the table there are approximately 600,000 distinct CDR3 sequences, less than 25% of which are singletons. The material sequenced was blood. The receptor set was obtained from a man aged 25 to 40 with Graves' ophthalmopathy.

This clonotype was picked up a small number of times. The chain is built from TRBV30 and TRBJ2-1; D gene ambiguous. The CDR3 contains 13 residues. Looked up from germline, CDR1 is GTSNPN and CDR2 is SVGIG (reference sequence). Trimming cost V 4 bases and J 0 bases, with 7 bases left between them. The CDR3 loop is CAWTDFSYNEQFF. The CDR3 coding sequence is TGTGCCTGGACCGACTTCTCCTACAATGAGCAGTTCTTC.

CDR3 DNA sequence: TGCGCCAGCAGCGGACAGGGAAACACCATATATTTT. Protein product: CASSGQGNTIYF. The chain combines TRBV5-1 with TRBJ1-3; D perhaps matches TRBD1 (6 bases). CDR3 length: 12 residues. Between the trimmed V and J ends, which lost 4 bases and 4 bases, there was a span of 6 bases. CDR1 is SGHRS and CDR2 is YFSETQ in the germline V gene.

This clonotype has more than one count but fewer than ten. The V gene is TRBV6-1, the J gene TRBJ2-7, with D unresolved. The germline V gene encodes CDR1 MNHNS and CDR2 SASEGT. Trimming removed 7 bases at V and 5 bases at J, with 15 bases between. This CDR3 is 13 amino acids long. CDR3 amino acids: CASKEVSWDEQYF. The CDR3 bases are TGTGCCAGCAAGGAAGTGAGTTGGGACGAGCAGTACTTC.

This chain links TRBV3-1 with TRBJ2-5, with D possibly matching TRBD2 (6 bases). Between the trimmed V and J ends, which lost 3 bases and 5 bases, there was a span of 16 bases. The CDR3 is 15 residues long. The V gene's germline CDR1 is LGHDT and CDR2 YNNKEL (reference sequence). In DNA form, the CDR3 reads TGTGCCAGCAGCCAGACCCCCGGTAGCGGTGAGACCCAGTACTTC. This encodes CASSQTPGSGETQYF.

This clonotype was picked up many times. The chain is built from TRBV18 and TRBJ1-2; 7 bases map to TRBD1. CDR3 length: 13 amino acids. From germline, CDR1 is KGHSH and CDR2 LQKENI. The ends lost 2 bases at V and 5 bases at J; junction bases unmatched: 2. CDR3 region: CASSPAGGYGYTF. The CDR3 region has the DNA TGTGCCAGCTCACCAGCAGGGGGGTATGGCTACACCTTC.

DNA for the CDR3: TGTGCCAGCAGCCAAGCGGGAGACCCTTCCTACGAGCAGTACTTC. It codes for CASSQAGDPSYEQYF. The chain combines TRBV3-1 with TRBJ2-7; a weak D match, TRBD2 (6 bases). Trimming took off 1 base at V and 1 base at J, with 11 bases between the two ends. The CDR3 length is 15 residues. The germline V gene has CDR1 LGHDT and CDR2 YNNKEL (reference sequence).

Turning to this clonotype: One base away lies a much larger clone, so this may be a sequencing read error. This chain links TRBV10-3 with TRBJ1-1; D may be TRBD1 (5 bases). The V gene's germline CDR1 is ENHRY and CDR2 SYGVKD. The CDR3 runs to 13 residues. The CDR3 nucleotides read TGTGCCACCAGTTCTCGGGGGGTCACTGAAGCTTTCTTT. It encodes CATSSRGVTEAFF.

This clonotype has only a few counts. Here the CDR3 reads CASTRGGVRGPQHF. CDR3 nucleotide sequence: TGTGCCAGCACCCGGGGGGGGGTTAGGGGGCCCCAGCATTTT. The V call is TRBV12-3 or TRBV12-4, the J call TRBJ1-5, with a weak D call TRBD1 (5 bases). V lost 7 bases and J 9 bases, leaving 19 bases between the germline ends. CDR3 length: 14 amino acids.

In this sample, this clonotype turned up many times. The chain is built from TRBV2 and TRBJ1-1, with 8 bases matching TRBD1. CDR3 length: 14 residues. The germline CDR1 and CDR2 sequences are SNHLY and FYNNEI. The trim removed 11 bases at V and 3 bases at J, leaving 11 bases unmatched. CDR3 region: CAPRDRMADTEAFF. Written as DNA, the CDR3 is TGTGCCCCCCGGGACAGGATGGCCGACACTGAAGCTTTCTTT.

This clonotype was observed many times. The V call is TRBV27, the J call TRBJ1-4, with 9 bases lining up with TRBD1. The CDR3 is 13 residues long. The germline CDR1 and CDR2 sequences are MNHEY and SMNVEV (reference sequence). V shed 4 bases and J 8 bases; nucleotides not matched to a gene: 2. The CDR3 protein is CASSYRGREKLFF. CDR3 coding DNA: TGTGCCAGCAGTTACAGGGGGCGAGAAAAACTGTTTTTT.

The chain has TRBV28 and TRBJ1-2, with a possible D match to TRBD1 (5 bases). The CDR3 consists of 17 residues. Trimming removed 5 bases from V and 0 bases from J, with 19 bases in between. From germline, CDR1 is MDHEN and CDR2 SYDVKM. Here the CDR3 DNA reads TGTGCCAGCAGTGGTACAGGAAGTCTACGGGCTAACTATGGCTACACCTTC. Translating it yields CASSGTGSLRANYGYTF.

In its sample, this clonotype was seen once. The V gene is TRBV3-1, the J gene TRBJ2-3; TRBD2 aligns across 12 bases. Germline V gene lookup returns CDR1 LGHDT and CDR2 YNNKEL (reference sequence). CDR3 length: 16 amino acids. V was pared by 5 bases and J by 6 bases, with 9 bases of the junction left unmatched. CDR3 in amino acids: CASSSSTSGSMDTQYF. The CDR3 DNA follows: TGTGCCAGCAGCTCCTCGACTAGCGGGAGTATGGATACGCAGTATTTT.

This clonotype was seen ten or more times. This chain joins TRBV11-1 and TRBJ2-1, with 9 bases fitting TRBD2. CDR1 and CDR2 (germline): SGHAT, FQDESV (reference sequence). V dropped 0 bases and J dropped 4; count of bases not matched to a gene: 1. The CDR3 spans 15 residues. CDR3 nucleotides: TGTGCCAGCAGCTTAGCAGCGGGAGGTTACAATGAGCAGTTCTTC. The encoded protein is CASSLAAGGYNEQFF.